The 27 T cell receptor beta chains below were found in one sample sequenced in a study of spatial heterogeneity in lung cancer. Findings of the study overall: Mutation tallies in tumors tracked expanded intratumoral alpha and beta TCR counts.

TCRdb re-called the 5' RACE reads with MiXCR, one entry per CDR3 protein. The sample consists of approximately 3,700 distinct CDR3 sequences, approximately 28% of them appearing once. These TCRs are of unknown antigen specificity. Time point: sample taken at primary tumor resection. This material consisted of lung tumor tissue, taken at surgery. These receptors were collected from a male donor with early-stage non-small cell lung cancer.

There are many counts of this clonotype. This beta chain is a stray sequence in a library constructed for alpha chains; its clone size is not meaningful. The V call is TRBV15, the J call TRBJ2-5; D is possibly TRBD2 (6 bases). Germline CDR1 reads LNHNV; CDR2 reads YYDKDF (reference sequence). The length of the CDR3 is 15 residues. V was shortened by 3 bases and J by 4 bases, with 15 bases between the two germline ends. This chain's CDR3 is CATSSGLTVGETQYF. CDR3 bases: TGTGCCACCAGCAGCGGACTAACTGTCGGAGAGACCCAGTACTTC.

This clonotype is labeled medium-sized. For a library built for alpha chains, this beta chain is a stray read; little rests on its size. The chain carries TRBV20-1 and TRBJ1-1; D perhaps matches TRBD1 (5 bases). Germline V gives CDR1 DFQATT, CDR2 SNEGSKA (reference sequence). Trimming took off 1 base at V and 1 base at J, with 10 bases between the two ends. The CDR3 spans 14 residues. The CDR3 spells CSARVPGANTEAFF. The CDR3 DNA reads as TGCAGTGCTAGAGTACCCGGGGCGAACACTGAAGCTTTCTTT.

This clonotype turned up a few times. This beta chain slipped into a library made for alpha chains as a stray read, so its size is not meaningful. J is TRBJ2-3 and V is TRBV12-3 or TRBV12-4; D call uncertain. V was cut by 7 bases and J by 2 bases, with 13 bases left in between. This CDR3 spans 14 amino acids. This CDR3 reads CASTYRRDTDTQYF. As DNA, the CDR3 is TGTGCCAGCACCTACCGACGAGACACAGATACGCAGTATTTT.

Worth noting for this clonotype: Being off target in a library aimed at alpha chains, this beta chain has a size of little meaning. This sequence joins TRBV19 and TRBJ2-7; 9 positions match TRBD2. The J segment lost 5 bases and the V segment lost 6 bases, leaving 11 bases of the junction unmatched. The V gene's germline CDR1 is LNHDA and CDR2 SQIVND (reference sequence). The CDR3 covers 15 residues. CDR3 protein: CASRPEAGGLHEQYF. The CDR3 DNA is TGTGCCAGTAGACCAGAAGCGGGAGGTCTCCACGAGCAGTACTTC. Full variable domain (outside the CDR3, taken from reference TRBV19 and TRBJ2-7): DGGITQSPKYLFRKEGQNVTLSCEQNLNHDAMYWYRQDPGQGLRLIYYSQIVNDFQKGDIAEGYSVSREKKESFPLTVTSAQKNPTAFYLCASRPEAGGLHEQYFGPGTRLTVT.

This clonotype was recorded a few times. Because the library targeted alpha chains, this beta chain is an off-target read whose size means little. The chain recombines TRBV5-1 with TRBJ2-7, with 7 bases aligning to TRBD1. CDR1 and CDR2 (germline): SGHRS, YFSETQ. The ends lost 5 bases at V and 1 base at J; junction bases unmatched: 9. CDR3 length equals 15 residues. The chain's CDR3 is CASRAGQALSYEQYF. CDR3 sequence (DNA): TGCGCCAGCAGGGCCGGACAGGCGCTATCCTACGAGCAGTACTTC.

This clonotype counts as medium-sized (0.01 to 0.1%). This beta chain is off target for a library built for alpha chains, so its abundance means little. The V gene is TRBV18, the J gene TRBJ1-5; D is ambiguous. The V and J ends lost 1 base and 1 base respectively, with 11 bases between them. The CDR3 runs 16 residues. Germline assignment: CDR1 KGHSH and CDR2 LQKENI. The CDR3 DNA reads as TGTGCCAGCTCACCACGTGTGATGGGAAGCAATCAGCCCCAGCATTTT. Translation gives CASSPRVMGSNQPQHF. Complete variable domain (other parts from reference TRBV18 and TRBJ1-5): NAGVMQNPRHLVRRRGQEARLRCSPMKGHSHVYWYRQLPEEGLKFMVYLQKENIIDESGMPKERFSAEFPKEGPSILRIQQVVRGDSAAYFCASSPRVMGSNQPQHFGDGTRLSIL.

This clonotype was seen a few times. This beta chain turned up in a library designed for alpha chains; as an off-target read, its abundance says little. The chain has TRBV20-1 and TRBJ2-7; D may be TRBD1 (6 bases). Germline V CDR1 and CDR2: DFQATT, SNEGSKA (reference sequence). The CDR3 contains 15 residues. V lost 2 bases and J 2 bases, leaving 16 bases between the germline ends. In nucleotides, the CDR3 is TGCAGTGCTAGAAACCGGGACACGGGCACCTACGAGCAGTACTTC. Translation gives CSARNRDTGTYEQYF.

This clonotype was counted between two and nine times. This beta chain was picked up by a library intended for alpha chains and is off target, so its count carries little meaning. J is TRBJ2-7 and V is TRBV13, with 9 bases fitting TRBD1. CDR1 is PRHDT, CDR2 FYEKMQ, per germline (reference sequence). With V trimmed by 5 bases and J by 3 bases, 11 bases remained unmatched. The CDR3 loop spans 16 amino acids. CDR3 DNA: TGTGCCAGCAGCCCTCAGCCCGGGACAGGGATCTACGAGCAGTACTTC. This sequence encodes CASSPQPGTGIYEQYF.

With respect to this clonotype: The library was built for alpha chains, so this beta chain is an off-target read and its size means little. V is TRBV10-1 and J is TRBJ2-3; D perhaps matches TRBD2 (5 bases). Germline CDR1 is WNHNN and CDR2 is SYGVQD (reference sequence). Trimming took 3 bases from V and 3 from J, leaving 7 bases between them. This CDR3 has 13 amino acids. The CDR3 DNA follows: TGCGCCAGCAGTGAACTAGTGACAGATACGCAGTATTTT. The encoded protein is CASSELVTDTQYF.

This clonotype showed up many times. The size of this beta chain means little, since it is a stray read in a library made for alpha chains. The rearrangement links TRBV12-3 or TRBV12-4 to TRBJ1-6, with 8 nucleotides matching TRBD1. The J segment lost 6 bases and the V segment lost 5 bases, leaving 3 bases of the junction unmatched. The CDR3 has 14 residues. The chain's CDR3 is CASSAGQGNSPLHF. CDR3 nucleotide sequence: TGTGCCAGCAGTGCCGGACAGGGTAATTCACCCCTCCACTTT.

In its sample, this clonotype ranks as medium-sized. The size of this beta chain means little, since it is a stray read in a library made for alpha chains. This chain uses TRBV5-5 with TRBJ2-1; TRBD2 agrees at 7 bases. Unmatched junction bases numbered 15, after V lost 6 bases and J lost 6 bases. This CDR3 comprises 16 residues. Germline V gene data show CDR1 as SGHKS and CDR2 as YYEKEE (reference sequence). The CDR3 DNA follows: TGTGCCAGCACCTCCCACCTGAGGCCTAGCGGCAATGAGCAGTTCTTC. Its translation: CASTSHLRPSGNEQFF.

This clonotype is medium-sized in the sample. Because this beta chain is a stray read in a library intended to capture alpha chains, its abundance should not be given much weight. The rearrangement links TRBV10-3 to TRBJ1-1; D uncertain. V lost 3 bases and J lost 5, with 10 bases in between. Germline CDR1 ENHRY, CDR2 SYGVKD. The CDR3 is made up of 13 amino acids. CDR3 nucleotides: TGTGCCATCAGTGACGAGGGTCGGACTGAAGCTTTCTTT. It yields the protein CAISDEGRTEAFF.

By sample share, this clonotype is medium-sized. The library was prepared for alpha chains; this beta chain is a stray read, so its frequency means little. The chain combines TRBV7-2 with TRBJ2-7; the D gene is possibly TRBD2 (7 bases). The V and J ends lost 0 bases and 2 bases respectively, with 8 bases between them. The length of the CDR3 is 14 residues. Germline V gene lookup returns CDR1 SGHTA and CDR2 FQGNSA. The CDR3 here is CASSLAGGPYEQYV. The CDR3 coding sequence is TGTGCCAGCAGCTTAGCGGGGGGGCCCTACGAGCAGTACGTC.

A word on this clonotype: Because the library targeted alpha chains, this beta chain is an off-target read whose size means little. V usage is TRBV4-2 and J usage is TRBJ2-5; D remains ambiguous. Trimming stripped 0 bases from V and 5 bases from J, with 16 bases between. The CDR3 runs 16 residues. Germline V CDR1 and CDR2: LGHNA, YNFKEQ. CDR3 DNA: TGTGCCAGCAGCCAAGACGTAACAGTAATTAGTGAGACCCAGTACTTC. It translates to CASSQDVTVISETQYF.

The table lists this clonotype with a count of one. This beta chain appears as a stray read in a library generated for alpha chains; its size is not informative. The chain links TRBV29-1 to TRBJ1-1; no firm D call. The CDR3 runs 11 residues. The germline gives CDR1 SQVTM, CDR2 ANQGSEA. The V end was cut by 7 bases, the J end by 0 bases, with 6 bases between. The CDR3 loop is CSGEMNTEAFF. DNA for the CDR3: TGCAGCGGAGAAATGAACACTGAAGCTTTCTTT.

This clonotype qualifies as large. As an off-target read in a library built for alpha chains, this beta chain has a frequency of little significance. The chain joins TRBV7-8 to TRBJ1-1; the match to TRBD1 covers 8 bases. This CDR3 region has 14 residues. Germline trimming cut 1 base from V and 6 bases from J; bases unmatched to any gene: 4. The germline V gene has CDR1 SGHVS and CDR2 FQNEAQ. This chain's CDR3 is CASSLVPDRAEAFF. The CDR3 nucleotides are TGTGCCAGCAGCTTAGTCCCGGACAGGGCTGAAGCTTTCTTT.

By sample share, this clonotype is medium-sized. This beta chain turned up in a library designed for alpha chains; as an off-target read, its abundance says little. The genes are TRBV28 and TRBJ2-2; no clear D. Trimming removed 2 bases at V and 1 base at J, with 8 bases between. The CDR3 is 15 residues long. Per germline, CDR1 MDHEN and CDR2 SYDVKM. CDR3 protein: CASSLIRMNTGELFF. In DNA, the CDR3 is TGTGCCAGCAGTTTAATACGGATGAACACCGGGGAGCTGTTTTTT.

As concerns this clonotype: Little can be read into the size of this beta chain, an off-target read in a library designed for alpha chains. The V call is TRBV20-1, the J call TRBJ1-2, with 9 positions matching TRBD1. This CDR3 contains 13 residues. Germline trimming cut 6 bases from V and 2 bases from J; bases unmatched to any gene: 4. The V gene's germline CDR1 is DFQATT and CDR2 SNEGSKA (reference sequence). The CDR3 coding sequence is TGCAGTGCAAGGGGACAGGGAAACTATGGCTACACCTTC. This translates into CSARGQGNYGYTF.

This clonotype is labeled medium-sized. This beta chain is an off-target read within a library intended for alpha chains, so its frequency means little. V gene TRBV20-1 combines with J gene TRBJ1-1; unclear D gene. V shed 3 bases and J shed 3 bases, with 17 bases lying between them. Germline CDR1 is DFQATT and CDR2 is SNEGSKA (reference sequence). The CDR3 loop spans 15 amino acids. This CDR3 reads CSASGSPPIYTEAFF. As DNA, the CDR3 is TGCAGTGCTAGCGGCAGCCCTCCTATTTACACTGAAGCTTTCTTT.

By frequency in the sample, this clonotype is medium-sized (0.01 to 0.1%). The library was prepared for alpha chains; this beta chain is a stray read, so its frequency means little. The gene calls are TRBV28 and TRBJ1-1, with TRBD1 matching over 7 bases. CDR1 is MDHEN and CDR2 is SYDVKM in the germline V gene. CDR3 length equals 14 residues. J gave up 9 bases and V 5 bases, and 12 bases lay outside the gene matches. The CDR3 is CASSLRGGRAKAFF. The CDR3 DNA is TGTGCCAGCAGTCTTCGAGGGGGCAGGGCCAAAGCTTTCTTT.

Note on this clonotype: This beta chain is an off-target read within a library intended for alpha chains, so its frequency means little. The chain is built from TRBV11-2 and TRBJ2-1, with a possible D match to TRBD2 (5 bases). This CDR3 is 15 amino acids long. CDR1 and CDR2 (germline): SGHAT, FQNNGV. The V end was cut by 2 bases, the J end by 10 bases, with 18 bases between. The CDR3 loop reads CASSLYEGSAIEQFF. For the CDR3, the DNA is TGTGCCAGCAGCTTATACGAGGGTAGCGCGATCGAGCAGTTCTTC.

This clonotype is deemed medium-sized. This beta chain turned up in a library designed for alpha chains; as an off-target read, its abundance says little. The genes are TRBV5-5 and TRBJ2-3; D might be TRBD2 (6 bases). Trimming removed 4 bases from V and 0 bases from J, with 9 bases in between. The length of the CDR3 is 14 residues. CDR1 is SGHKS, CDR2 YYEKEE, per germline (reference sequence). For the CDR3, the DNA is TGTGCCAGCAGCCCGGGGACTAGCACAGATACGCAGTATTTT. This gives the protein CASSPGTSTDTQYF. The variable domain in full, with the rest retrieved from reference TRBV5-5 and TRBJ2-3, is DAGVTQSPTHLIKTRGQQVTLRCSPISGHKSVSWYQQVLGQGPQFIFQYYEKEERGRGNFPDRFSARQFPNYSSELNVNALLLGDSALYLCASSPGTSTDTQYFGPGTRLTVL.

Notes on this clonotype: The library was designed around alpha chains, so this beta chain is a stray read whose abundance carries little weight. This sequence joins TRBV7-9 and TRBJ2-1; D gene ambiguous. The CDR3 length is 12 residues. The V end lost 2 bases, the J end lost 6 bases, and 5 bases lay between the germline ends. Germline CDR1 reads SEHNR; CDR2 reads FQNEAQ (reference sequence). DNA for the CDR3: TGTGCCAGCAGCTTAATCAGCAATGAGCAGTTCTTC. As protein: CASSLISNEQFF.

This clonotype has a handful of counts. This beta chain slipped into a library made for alpha chains as a stray read, so its size is not meaningful. The chain joins TRBV28 to TRBJ1-3; D ambiguous. This CDR3 has 14 residues. V was cut by 6 bases and J by 2 bases, with 11 bases left in between. Germline assignment: CDR1 MDHEN and CDR2 SYDVKM. The CDR3 coding sequence is TGTGCCAGCAGCAACTTGGAGGCTGGAAACACCATATATTTT. Translated: CASSNLEAGNTIYF.

This clonotype has only a few counts. This beta chain appears as a stray read in a library generated for alpha chains; its size is not informative. The chain recombines TRBV19 with TRBJ1-5, with D possibly matching TRBD1 (5 bases). The CDR3 loop spans 13 amino acids. The V gene lost 7 bases and the J gene lost 7 bases, with 14 bases spanning the gap. Germline V gene lookup returns CDR1 LNHDA and CDR2 SQIVND (reference sequence). The CDR3 DNA sequence: TGTGCCAGTACCGCCAGGGTCGAACAGCCCCAGCATTTT. It yields the protein CASTARVEQPQHF.

Relative to its sample, this clonotype is medium-sized. This beta chain is an unintended read in a library built for alpha chains; its size means little. This sequence joins TRBV12-3 or TRBV12-4 and TRBJ2-7, with D hard to call. Trimming left V 3 bases short and J 6 bases short, with 12 bases between. The CDR3 is made up of 13 amino acids. CDR3 loop: CASSFLSGTEQYF. CDR3 DNA sequence: TGTGCCAGCAGTTTTCTTTCCGGCACCGAGCAGTACTTC.

This clonotype was picked up many times. This beta chain lies outside the target of a library built for alpha chains; its clone size means little. The chain uses TRBV5-1 and TRBJ2-5; perhaps TRBD1 as D (6 bases). V dropped 6 bases and J dropped 5 bases, with 14 bases sitting between them. Germline CDR1 and CDR2: SGHRS and YFSETQ. The CDR3 spans 13 residues. Here the CDR3 DNA reads TGCGCCAGCAACCAGGGGTTTGGGGAGACCCAGTACTTC. Its protein is CASNQGFGETQYF. The variable domain in full, with the rest retrieved from reference TRBV5-1 and TRBJ2-5, is KAGVTQTPRYLIKTRGQQVTLSCSPISGHRSVSWYQQTPGQGLQFLFEYFSETQRNKGNFPGRFSGRQFSNSRSEMNVSTLELGDSALYLCASNQGFGETQYFGPGTRLLVL.